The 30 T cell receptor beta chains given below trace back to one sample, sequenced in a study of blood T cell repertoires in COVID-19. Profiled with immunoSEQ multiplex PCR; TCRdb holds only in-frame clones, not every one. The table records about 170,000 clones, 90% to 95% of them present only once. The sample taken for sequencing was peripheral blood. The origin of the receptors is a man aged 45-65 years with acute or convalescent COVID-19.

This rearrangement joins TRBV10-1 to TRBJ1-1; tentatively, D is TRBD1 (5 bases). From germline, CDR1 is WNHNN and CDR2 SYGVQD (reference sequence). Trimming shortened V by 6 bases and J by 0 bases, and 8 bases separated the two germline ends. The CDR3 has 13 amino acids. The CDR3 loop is CASRTDMNTEAFF. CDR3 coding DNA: TGCGCCAGCAGGACAGACATGAACACTGAAGCTTTCTTT.

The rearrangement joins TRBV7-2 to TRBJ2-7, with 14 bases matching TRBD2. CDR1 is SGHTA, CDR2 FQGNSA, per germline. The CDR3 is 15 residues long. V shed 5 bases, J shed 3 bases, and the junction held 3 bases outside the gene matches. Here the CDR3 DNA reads TGTGCCAGCAGCATCGGGACTAGCGGGAGCTACGAGCAGTACTTC. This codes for CASSIGTSGSYEQYF.

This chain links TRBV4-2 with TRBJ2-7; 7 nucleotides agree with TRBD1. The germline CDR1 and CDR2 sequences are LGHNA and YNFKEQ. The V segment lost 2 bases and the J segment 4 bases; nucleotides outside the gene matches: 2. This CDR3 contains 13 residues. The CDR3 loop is CASSQNRGYEQYV. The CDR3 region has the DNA TGTGCCAGCAGCCAAAACAGGGGATACGAGCAGTACGTC.

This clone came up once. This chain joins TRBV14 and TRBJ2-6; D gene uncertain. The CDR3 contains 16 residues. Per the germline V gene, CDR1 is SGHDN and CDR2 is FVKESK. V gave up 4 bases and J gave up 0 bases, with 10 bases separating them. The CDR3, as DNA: TGTGCCAGCAGCCCAATAGTTCTCTCTGGGGCCAACGTCCTGACTTTC. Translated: CASSPIVLSGANVLTF.

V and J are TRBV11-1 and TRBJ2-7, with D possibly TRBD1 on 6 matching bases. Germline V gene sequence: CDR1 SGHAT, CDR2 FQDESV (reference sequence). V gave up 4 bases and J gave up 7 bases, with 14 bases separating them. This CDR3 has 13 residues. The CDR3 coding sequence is TGTGCCAGCAGCTGGGGGCTTAGGGGTGAGCAGTACGTC. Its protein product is CASSWGLRGEQYV.

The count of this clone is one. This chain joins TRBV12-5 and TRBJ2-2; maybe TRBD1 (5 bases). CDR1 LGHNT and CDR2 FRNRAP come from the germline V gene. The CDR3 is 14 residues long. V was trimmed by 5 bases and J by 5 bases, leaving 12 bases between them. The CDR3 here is CASGTDIGTGELFF. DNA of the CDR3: TGTGCTAGTGGTACGGACATCGGGACCGGGGAGCTGTTTTTT.

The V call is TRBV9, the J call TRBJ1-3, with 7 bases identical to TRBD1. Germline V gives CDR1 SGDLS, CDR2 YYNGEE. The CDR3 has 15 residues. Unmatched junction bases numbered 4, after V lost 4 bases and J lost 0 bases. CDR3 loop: CASSTQGSSGNTIYF. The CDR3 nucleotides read TGTGCCAGCAGCACACAGGGGAGCTCTGGAAACACCATATATTTT. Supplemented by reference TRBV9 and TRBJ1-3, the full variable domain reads DSGVTQTPKHLITATGQRVTLRCSPRSGDLSVYWYQQSLDQGLQFLIQYYNGEERAKGNILERFSAQQFPDLHSELNLSSLELGDSALYFCASSTQGSSGNTIYFGEGSWLTVV.

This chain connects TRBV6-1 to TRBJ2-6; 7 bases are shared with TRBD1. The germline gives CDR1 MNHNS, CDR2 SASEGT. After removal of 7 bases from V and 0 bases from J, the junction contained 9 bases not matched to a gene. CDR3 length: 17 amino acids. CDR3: CASNDRVRSSGANVLTF. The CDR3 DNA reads TGTGCCAGCAATGACAGGGTTCGTAGCTCTGGGGCCAACGTCCTGACTTTC.

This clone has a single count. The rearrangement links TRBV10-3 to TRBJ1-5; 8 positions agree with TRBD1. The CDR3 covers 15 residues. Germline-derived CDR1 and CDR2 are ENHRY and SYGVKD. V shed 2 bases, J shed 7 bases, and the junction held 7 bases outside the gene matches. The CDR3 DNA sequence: TGTGCCATCAGTGAGGGACAGGGAATAAAACAGCCCCAGCATTTT. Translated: CAISEGQGIKQPQHF.

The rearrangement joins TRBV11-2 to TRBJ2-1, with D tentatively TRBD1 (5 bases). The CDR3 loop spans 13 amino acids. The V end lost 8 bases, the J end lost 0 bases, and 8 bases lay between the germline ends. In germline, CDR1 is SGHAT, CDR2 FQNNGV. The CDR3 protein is CASADSSYNEQFF. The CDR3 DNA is TGTGCCAGCGCCGACAGCTCCTACAATGAGCAGTTCTTC.

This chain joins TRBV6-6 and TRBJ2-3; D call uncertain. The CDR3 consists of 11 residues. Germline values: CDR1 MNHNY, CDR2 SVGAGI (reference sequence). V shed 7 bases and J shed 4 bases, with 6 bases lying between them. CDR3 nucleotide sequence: TGTGCCAGCACCGCAGCAGATACGCAGTATTTT. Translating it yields CASTAADTQYF.

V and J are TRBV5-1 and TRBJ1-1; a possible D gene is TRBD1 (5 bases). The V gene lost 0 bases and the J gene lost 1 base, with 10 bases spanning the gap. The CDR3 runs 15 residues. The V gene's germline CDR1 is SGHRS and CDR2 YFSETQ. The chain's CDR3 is CASSLDYRSNTEAFF. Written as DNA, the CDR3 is TGCGCCAGCAGCTTGGACTACAGGTCGAACACTGAAGCTTTCTTT.

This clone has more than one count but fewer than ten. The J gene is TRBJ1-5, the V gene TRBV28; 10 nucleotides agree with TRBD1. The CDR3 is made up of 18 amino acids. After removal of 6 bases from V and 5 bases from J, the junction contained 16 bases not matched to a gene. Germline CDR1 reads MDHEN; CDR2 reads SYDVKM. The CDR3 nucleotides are TGTGCCAGCAGCCCCCTGATGCTCCGACAGGGGGCTCATCAGCCCCAGCATTTT. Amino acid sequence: CASSPLMLRQGAHQPQHF.

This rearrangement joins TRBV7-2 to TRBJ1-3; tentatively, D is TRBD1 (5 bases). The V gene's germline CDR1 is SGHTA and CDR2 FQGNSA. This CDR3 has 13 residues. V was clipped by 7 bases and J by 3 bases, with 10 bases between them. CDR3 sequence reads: CASTGGFGNTIYF. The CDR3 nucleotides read TGTGCCAGCACGGGGGGATTTGGAAACACCATATATTTT.

In DNA form, the CDR3 reads TGTGCCAGCAGCGTTGGCCCGGGCACTGAAGCTTTCTTT. Translating gives CASSVGPGTEAFF. The genes are TRBV9 and TRBJ1-1; D is undetermined. Germline V CDR1 and CDR2: SGDLS, YYNGEE. V was pared by 2 bases and J by 4 bases, with 9 bases between. The CDR3 runs to 13 residues.

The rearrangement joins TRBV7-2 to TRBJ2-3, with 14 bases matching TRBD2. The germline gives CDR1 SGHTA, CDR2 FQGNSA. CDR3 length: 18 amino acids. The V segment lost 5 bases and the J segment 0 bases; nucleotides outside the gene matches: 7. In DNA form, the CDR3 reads TGTGCCAGCAGCAGTATCGGGACTAGCGGGAGCAGCACAGATACGCAGTATTTT. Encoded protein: CASSSIGTSGSSTDTQYF.

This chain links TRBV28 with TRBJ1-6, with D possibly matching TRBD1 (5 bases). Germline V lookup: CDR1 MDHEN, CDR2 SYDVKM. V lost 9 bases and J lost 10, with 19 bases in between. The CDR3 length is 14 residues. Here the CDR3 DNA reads TGTGCCAGTCAGATCGCCAGGGTGAGGTCACCCCTCCACTTT. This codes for CASQIARVRSPLHF. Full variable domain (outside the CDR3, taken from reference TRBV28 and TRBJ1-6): DVKVTQSSRYLVKRTGEKVFLECVQDMDHENMFWYRQDPGLGLRLIYFSYDVKMKEKGDIPEGYSVSREKKERFSLILESASTNQTSMYLCASQIARVRSPLHFGNGTRLTVT.

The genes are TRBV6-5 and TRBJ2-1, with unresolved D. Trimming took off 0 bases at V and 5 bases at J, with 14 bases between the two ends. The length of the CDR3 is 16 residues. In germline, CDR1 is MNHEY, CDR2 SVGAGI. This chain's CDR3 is CASSYSRRASHNEQFF. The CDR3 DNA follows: TGTGCCAGCAGTTACTCTCGTCGTGCGTCACACAATGAGCAGTTCTTC.

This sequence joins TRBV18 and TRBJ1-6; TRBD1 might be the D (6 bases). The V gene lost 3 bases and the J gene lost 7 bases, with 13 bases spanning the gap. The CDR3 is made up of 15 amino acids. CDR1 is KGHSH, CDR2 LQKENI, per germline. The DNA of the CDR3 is TGTGCCAGCTCACCGAGGGGGGGGAGCAATTCACCCCTCCACTTT. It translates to CASSPRGGSNSPLHF.

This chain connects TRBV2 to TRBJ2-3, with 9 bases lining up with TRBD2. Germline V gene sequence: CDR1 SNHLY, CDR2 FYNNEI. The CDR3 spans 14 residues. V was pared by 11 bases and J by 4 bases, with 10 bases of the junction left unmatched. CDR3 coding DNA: TGTGCCCCGGTTGCGGGAGGGCGTCCAGATACGCAGTATTTT. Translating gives CAPVAGGRPDTQYF.

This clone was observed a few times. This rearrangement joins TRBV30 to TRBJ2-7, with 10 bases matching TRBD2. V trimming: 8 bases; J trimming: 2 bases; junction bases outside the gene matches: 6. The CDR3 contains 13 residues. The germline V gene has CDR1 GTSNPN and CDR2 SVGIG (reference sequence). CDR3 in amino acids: CALHSGRTYEQYF. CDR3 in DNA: TGTGCCCTGCATAGCGGGAGGACCTACGAGCAGTACTTC.

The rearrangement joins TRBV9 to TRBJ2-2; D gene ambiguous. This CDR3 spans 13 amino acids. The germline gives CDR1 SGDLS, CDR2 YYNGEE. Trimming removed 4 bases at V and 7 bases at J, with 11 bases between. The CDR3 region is CASSSRLVGELFF. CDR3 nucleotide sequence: TGTGCCAGCAGCTCCAGGTTGGTCGGGGAGCTGTTTTTT.

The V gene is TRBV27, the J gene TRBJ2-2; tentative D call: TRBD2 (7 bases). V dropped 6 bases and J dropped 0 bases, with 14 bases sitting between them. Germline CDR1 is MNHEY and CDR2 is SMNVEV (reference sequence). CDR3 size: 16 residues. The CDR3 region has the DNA TGTGCCAGCAGGATGGGGGGGACAACGAACACCGGGGAGCTGTTTTTT. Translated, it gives CASRMGGTTNTGELFF.

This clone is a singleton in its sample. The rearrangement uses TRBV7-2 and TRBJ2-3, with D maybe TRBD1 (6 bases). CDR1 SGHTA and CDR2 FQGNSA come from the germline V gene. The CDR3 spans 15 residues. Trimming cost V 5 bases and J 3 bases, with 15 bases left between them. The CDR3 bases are TGTGCCAGCAGCACCCGCCAGGGGCGGACAGATACGCAGTATTTT. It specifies CASSTRQGRTDTQYF.

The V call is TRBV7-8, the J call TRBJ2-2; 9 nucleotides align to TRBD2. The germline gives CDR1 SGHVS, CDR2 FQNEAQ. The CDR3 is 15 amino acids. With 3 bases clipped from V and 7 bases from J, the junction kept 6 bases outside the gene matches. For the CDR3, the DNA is TGTGCCAGCAGCTTTAGCGGGGGTTGGATCGGGGAGCTGTTTTTT. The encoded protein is CASSFSGGWIGELFF.

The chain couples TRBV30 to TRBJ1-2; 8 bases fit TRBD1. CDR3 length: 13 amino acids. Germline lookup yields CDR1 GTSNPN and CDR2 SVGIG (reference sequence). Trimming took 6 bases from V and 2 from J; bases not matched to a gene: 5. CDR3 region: CACKQGENYGYTF. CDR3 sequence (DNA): TGTGCCTGCAAACAGGGGGAAAACTATGGCTACACCTTC. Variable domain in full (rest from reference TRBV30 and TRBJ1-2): SQTIHQWPATLVQPVGSPLSLECTVEGTSNPNLYWYRQAAGRGLQLLFYSVGIGQISSEVPQNLSASRPQDRQFILSSKKLLLSDSGFYLCACKQGENYGYTFGSGTRLTVV.

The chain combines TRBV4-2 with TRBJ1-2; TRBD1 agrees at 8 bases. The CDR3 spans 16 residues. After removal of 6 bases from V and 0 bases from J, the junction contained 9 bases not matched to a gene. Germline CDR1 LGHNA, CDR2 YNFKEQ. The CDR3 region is CASRGGQGLSNYGYTF. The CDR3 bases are TGTGCCAGCAGAGGCGGACAGGGCCTTTCTAACTATGGCTACACCTTC.

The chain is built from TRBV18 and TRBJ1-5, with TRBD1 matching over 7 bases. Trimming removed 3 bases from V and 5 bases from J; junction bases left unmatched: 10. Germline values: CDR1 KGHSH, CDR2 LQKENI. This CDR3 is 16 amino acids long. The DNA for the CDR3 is TGTGCCAGCTCACCGAGTCTTGATAGGGGGCATCAGCCCCAGCATTTT. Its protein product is CASSPSLDRGHQPQHF.

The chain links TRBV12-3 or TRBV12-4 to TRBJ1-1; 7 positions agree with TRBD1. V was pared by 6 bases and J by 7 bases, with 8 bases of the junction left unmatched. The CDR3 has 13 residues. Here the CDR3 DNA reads TGTGCCAGCAGCTCCCAGAGGGACAGTGAAGCTTTCTTT. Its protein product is CASSSQRDSEAFF.

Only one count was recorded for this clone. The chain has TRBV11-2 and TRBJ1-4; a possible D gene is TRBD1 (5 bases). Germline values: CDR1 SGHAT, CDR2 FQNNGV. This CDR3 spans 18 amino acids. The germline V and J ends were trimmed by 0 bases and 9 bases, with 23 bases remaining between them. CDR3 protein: CASSLEHRDRPIMKKLFF. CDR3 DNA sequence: TGTGCCAGCAGCTTAGAACACCGAGACAGACCGATAATGAAAAAACTGTTTTTT.